This T cell receptor (beta chain) was observed in a study of T cell repertoires in cytomegalovirus infection. Study as a whole: The public TCR beta signatures pointed to both CMV infection and matching HLA type. Study-level results: Carriers of CMV plus the relevant HLA were identified by cumulative public TCR beta family frequency. HLA-C-restricted CMV-specific TCR beta clonotypes were dominant in the ex vivo response.

This clonotype has more than one count but fewer than ten. Its antigen is still unknown. TCRdb processed the reads anew with MiXCR; each CDR3 protein has one entry. The data contain under 600,000 distinct CDR3 sequences, 16% of them seen just once; the ten biggest clones take up roughly 25%. Sequenced material: CD8+ T cells from PBMCs. The sequence came from a human donor in good health (CMV status not recorded). Some clones in this sample may be carry-over from other donors' samples.

The CDR3 spells CSARENRRGRREKLFF. The CDR3 coding sequence is TGCAGTGCTAGAGAAAATCGCAGGGGGCGACGGGAAAAACTGTTTTTT. The chain employs TRBV20-1 and TRBJ1-4; 8 bases map to TRBD1. The CDR3 is made up of 16 amino acids. Germline-derived CDR1 and CDR2 are DFQATT and SNEGSKA (reference sequence). J lost 8 bases, V lost 0 bases, and 11 bases had no gene match.